This is a list of T cell receptor beta chains from one sample in a study of human T cells and chemical hapten exposure. TCRdb ran MiXCR on the 5' RACE reads and lists one entry per CDR3 protein. The sample holds about 120,000 distinct CDR3 sequences, approximately 20% seen once. These receptors all stem from a human donor in good health. Both conserved end residues are part of each CDR3. The D gene is left open where the match is weak. Only some rows state a clone size, as once, few, many or a class for expanded clones.

V	J	D	size	CDR3	DNA
TRBV5-5	TRBJ2-7	.	few	CASSLGALTGSPYEQYF	TGTGCCAGCAGCTTGGGGGCCCTAACAGGGTCCCCCTACGAGCAGTACTTC
TRBV6-5	TRBJ2-7	TRBD2	.	CASRPGGGREQYF	TGTGCCAGCAGGCCGGGGGGGGGAAGGGAGCAGTACTTC
TRBV12-3/TRBV12-4	TRBJ1-1	TRBD1	few	CASSSYADRGRPEAFF	TGTGCCAGCAGTTCCTACGCGGACAGGGGGCGGCCTGAAGCTTTCTTT
TRBV10-1	TRBJ2-2	.	.	CASRDSGSNTGELFF	TGCGCCAGCAGAGATAGCGGTTCGAACACCGGGGAGCTGTTTTTT
TRBV12-5	TRBJ2-1	TRBD2	many	CASGSTSGRTYEQFF	TGTGCTAGTGGGTCGACTAGCGGGAGAACTTATGAGCAGTTCTTC
TRBV5-6	TRBJ1-2	.	.	CASSLAVSTQGYTF	TGTGCCAGCAGCTTGGCTGTCTCAACTCAGGGCTACACCTTC
TRBV7-2	TRBJ2-1	.	.	CASSFSQSSYNEQFF	TGTGCCAGCAGTTTTAGCCAAAGCTCCTACAATGAGCAGTTCTTC
TRBV14	TRBJ2-2	.	.	CASSHWTALNTGELFF	TGTGCCAGCAGCCATTGGACAGCTCTGAACACCGGGGAGCTGTTTTTT
TRBV12-3/TRBV12-4	TRBJ1-5	.	few	CASSFFSTPNQPQHF	TGTGCCAGCAGTTTTTTTAGCACCCCCAATCAGCCCCAGCATTTT
TRBV9	TRBJ2-4	.	few	CASSVGTSTENIQYF	TGTGCCAGCAGCGTCGGGACCTCTACCGAAAACATTCAGTACTTC
TRBV5-4	TRBJ1-5	TRBD1	.	CASGPDRRESNQPQHF	TGTGCCTCGGGACCGGACAGGCGTGAAAGCAATCAGCCCCAGCATTTT
TRBV30	TRBJ2-7	TRBD1	.	CAWSTGQGAGEQYF	TGTGCCTGGAGTACGGGACAGGGGGCGGGTGAGCAGTACTTC
TRBV15	TRBJ1-5	.	few	CATSRDRDPNQPQHF	TGTGCCACCAGCAGAGATCGAGACCCCAATCAGCCCCAGCATTTT
TRBV7-2	TRBJ2-3	.	few	CASSLVWGASGGTLTDTQYF	TGTGCCAGCAGCTTAGTCTGGGGGGCTAGCGGAGGAACTCTCACAGATACGCAGTATTTT
TRBV7-9	TRBJ2-5	TRBD2	few	CASSPRLAGEETQYF	TGTGCCAGCAGCCCCAGACTAGCGGGAGAGGAGACCCAGTACTTC
TRBV5-4	TRBJ2-7	TRBD2	.	CASSLDPPGGPRVVEQYF	TGTGCCAGCAGCTTGGACCCCCCGGGGGGGCCTCGAGTAGTCGAGCAGTACTTC